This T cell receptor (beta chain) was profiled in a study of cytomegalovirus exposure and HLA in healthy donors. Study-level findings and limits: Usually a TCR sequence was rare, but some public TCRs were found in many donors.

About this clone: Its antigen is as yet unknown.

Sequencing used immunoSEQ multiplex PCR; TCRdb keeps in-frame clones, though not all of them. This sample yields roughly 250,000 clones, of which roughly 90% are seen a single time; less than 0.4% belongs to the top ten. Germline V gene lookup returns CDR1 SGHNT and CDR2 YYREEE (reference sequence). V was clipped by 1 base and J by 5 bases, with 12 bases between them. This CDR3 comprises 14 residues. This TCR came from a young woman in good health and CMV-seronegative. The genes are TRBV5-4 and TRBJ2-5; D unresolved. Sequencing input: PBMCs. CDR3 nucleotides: TGTGCCAGCAGCTTGAATGGAGCTCCCGAGACCCAGTACTTC. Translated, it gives CASSLNGAPETQYF. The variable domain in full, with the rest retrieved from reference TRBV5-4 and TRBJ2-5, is ETGVTQSPTHLIKTRGQQVTLRCSSQSGHNTVSWYQQALGQGPQFIFQYYREEENGRGNFPPRFSGLQFPNYSSELNVNALELDDSALYLCASSLNGAPETQYFGPGTRLLVL.